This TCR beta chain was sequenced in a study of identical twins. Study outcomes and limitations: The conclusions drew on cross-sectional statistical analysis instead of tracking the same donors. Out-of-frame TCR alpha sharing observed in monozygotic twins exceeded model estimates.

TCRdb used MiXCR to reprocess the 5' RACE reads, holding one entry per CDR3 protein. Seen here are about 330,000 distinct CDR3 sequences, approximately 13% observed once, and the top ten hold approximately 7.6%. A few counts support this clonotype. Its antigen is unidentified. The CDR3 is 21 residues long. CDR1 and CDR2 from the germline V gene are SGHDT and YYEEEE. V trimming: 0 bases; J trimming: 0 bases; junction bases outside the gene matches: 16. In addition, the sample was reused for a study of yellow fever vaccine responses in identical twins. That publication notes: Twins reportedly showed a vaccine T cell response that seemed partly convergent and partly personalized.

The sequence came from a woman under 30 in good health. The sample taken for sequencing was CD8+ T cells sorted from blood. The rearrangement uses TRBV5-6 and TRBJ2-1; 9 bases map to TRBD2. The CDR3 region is CASSLGPSLAGSLLSYNEQFF. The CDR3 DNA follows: TGTGCCAGCAGCTTGGGCCCAAGTCTAGCGGGATCGCTCCTCTCCTACAATGAGCAGTTCTTC.